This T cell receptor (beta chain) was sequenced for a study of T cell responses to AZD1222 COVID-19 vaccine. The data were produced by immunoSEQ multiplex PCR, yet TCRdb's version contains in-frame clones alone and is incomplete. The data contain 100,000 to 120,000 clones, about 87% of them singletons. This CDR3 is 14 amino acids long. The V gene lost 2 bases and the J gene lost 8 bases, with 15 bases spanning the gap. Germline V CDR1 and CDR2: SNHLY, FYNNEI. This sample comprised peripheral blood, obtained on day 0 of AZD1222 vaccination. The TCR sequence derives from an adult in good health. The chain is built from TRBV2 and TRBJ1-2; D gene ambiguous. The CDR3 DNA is TGTGCCAGCAGTGAACGGCAGGCGCCCTTAGGCTACACCTTC. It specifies CASSERQAPLGYTF.